This TCR beta chain is drawn from a study of T-cell reconstitution after alpha-beta-depleted transplantation in children. During its preparation, the TCRbeta library received unique molecular identifiers. One entry per CDR3 protein results from TCRdb running MiXCR on the PCR reads. The sample includes a few hundred thousand distinct CDR3 sequences, 23% seen only once; the top ten take around 9.9%. Study-level results: Elevated TCRbeta diversity at day 60 was traced, in some patients, to surviving recipient T cells and thymic progenitors. About two months after transplant, alpha-beta T cells reportedly came from several hundred expanded graft clones. T-cell numbers and diversity, one year after transplant, stemmed largely from T cells that were newly produced.

This clonotype was observed at least ten times. The target antigen is unknown. Trimming removed 0 bases from V and 2 bases from J; junction bases left unmatched: 2. The CDR3 is 15 residues long. Germline V gene data show CDR1 as SGHNT and CDR2 as YYREEE (reference sequence). This sequence was found in a male patient between 5 and 17 years old who had a stem cell transplant for acute lymphoblastic leukemia, so the T cells may come from the graft donor. The chain combines TRBV5-4 with TRBJ2-1; 7 bases line up with TRBD2. The sequenced sample was PBMCs, mostly from graft donor cells, obtained 180 days after TCRalphabeta/CD19-depleted stem cell transplant. As DNA, the CDR3 is TGTGCCAGCAGCTTGGAGGCGGGAGCCTACAATGAGCAGTTCTTC. Amino acid sequence: CASSLEAGAYNEQFF.